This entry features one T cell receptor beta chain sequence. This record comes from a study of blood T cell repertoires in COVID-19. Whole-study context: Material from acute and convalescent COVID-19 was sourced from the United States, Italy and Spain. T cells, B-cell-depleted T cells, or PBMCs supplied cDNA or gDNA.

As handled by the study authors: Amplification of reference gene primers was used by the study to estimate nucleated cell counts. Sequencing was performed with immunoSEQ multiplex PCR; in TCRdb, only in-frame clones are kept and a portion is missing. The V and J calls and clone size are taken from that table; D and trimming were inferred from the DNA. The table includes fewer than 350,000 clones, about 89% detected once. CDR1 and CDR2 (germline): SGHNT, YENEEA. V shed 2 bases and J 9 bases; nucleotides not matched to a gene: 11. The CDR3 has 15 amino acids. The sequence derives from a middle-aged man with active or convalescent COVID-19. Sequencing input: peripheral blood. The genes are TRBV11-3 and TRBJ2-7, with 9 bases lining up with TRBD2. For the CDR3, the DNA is TGTGCCAGCAGCTTACGGTCTAGCGGGATAGTTCGGCAGTACTTC. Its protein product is CASSLRSSGIVRQYF.